The 20 T cell receptor beta chains presented below share a single source sample, sequenced in a study of beta chain features in type 1 diabetes. Study outcomes and limitations: Significant though moderate, a shortening of TCRB CDR3s appeared in all four CD4+ subsets of Type 1 diabetes patients.

The sequenced template was cDNA made from the entire isolated RNA. The protocol was immunoSEQ multiplex PCR, while the TCRdb copy is restricted to in-frame clones and leaves out a portion. The sample contains 350,000 to 400,000 clones, roughly 12% of which appear only once. No antigens are known for them. The specimen was naive CD4+ T cells from blood. The receptors here all came from a woman aged 18 to 35 with type 1 diabetes.

The V gene is TRBV15, the J gene TRBJ2-5, with a possible D match to TRBD1 (5 bases). The CDR3 length is 14 residues. The germline V gene encodes CDR1 LNHNV and CDR2 YYDKDF (reference sequence). The germline V and J ends were trimmed by 6 bases and 4 bases, with 15 bases remaining between them. CDR3 protein: CATREGPGRETQYF. Written as DNA, the CDR3 is TGTGCCACCAGGGAAGGACCAGGGCGAGAGACCCAGTACTTC.

The CDR3 region has the DNA TGTGCCAGCAGCCCATGGGGCGGGAGCGGCAATGAGCAGTTCTTC. This gives the protein CASSPWGGSGNEQFF. The V gene is TRBV7-3, the J gene TRBJ2-1; 7 positions agree with TRBD2. CDR3 length: 15 residues. CDR1 is SGHTA and CDR2 is FQGTGA in the germline V gene. Trimming at V came to 5 bases and at J to 6 bases, leaving 10 bases not matched to a gene.

There are a few counts of this clone. The rearrangement links TRBV5-1 to TRBJ1-1, with 10 bases matching TRBD1. J was trimmed by 0 bases and V by 3 bases; bases with no gene match: 5. Germline V lookup: CDR1 SGHRS, CDR2 YFSETQ. This CDR3 spans 16 amino acids. The CDR3 coding sequence is TGCGCCAGCAGCTGGACAGGGGGGGACCTGAACACTGAAGCTTTCTTT. Residues: CASSWTGGDLNTEAFF. Using reference TRBV5-1 and TRBJ1-1 for the parts outside the CDR3, the full variable domain is KAGVTQTPRYLIKTRGQQVTLSCSPISGHRSVSWYQQTPGQGLQFLFEYFSETQRNKGNFPGRFSGRQFSNSRSEMNVSTLELGDSALYLCASSWTGGDLNTEAFFGQGTRLTVV.

This clone was observed a handful of times. This sequence joins TRBV4-2 and TRBJ2-1; 8 bases are a match to TRBD2. V was pared by 1 base and J by 2 bases, with 10 bases of the junction left unmatched. Germline V gene data show CDR1 as LGHNA and CDR2 as YNFKEQ. This CDR3 spans 18 amino acids. This CDR3 is CASSQGGTVAGPYNEQFF. The CDR3 nucleotides are TGTGCCAGCAGCCAAGGGGGAACCGTAGCGGGACCCTACAATGAGCAGTTCTTC.

This clone was seen more than once but under ten times. This chain connects TRBV7-9 to TRBJ2-1; 9 bases map to TRBD2. With 1 base clipped from V and 12 bases from J, the junction kept 10 bases outside the gene matches. The CDR3 length is 15 residues. Germline CDR1 and CDR2: SEHNR and FQNEAQ (reference sequence). The CDR3 bases are TGTGCCAGCAGCTTAGAGCGGGAGCGGGGGGTAGGGCAGTTCTTC. This translates into CASSLERERGVGQFF.

This chain links TRBV5-1 with TRBJ2-7; 8 bases match TRBD1. The V segment lost 5 bases and the J segment 5 bases; nucleotides outside the gene matches: 6. The germline V gene encodes CDR1 SGHRS and CDR2 YFSETQ. The CDR3 consists of 13 residues. Here the CDR3 DNA reads TGCGCCAGCAGGCGAACAGGGGGGAACGAGCAGTACTTC. Translating gives CASRRTGGNEQYF. Full variable domain (outside the CDR3, taken from reference TRBV5-1 and TRBJ2-7): KAGVTQTPRYLIKTRGQQVTLSCSPISGHRSVSWYQQTPGQGLQFLFEYFSETQRNKGNFPGRFSGRQFSNSRSEMNVSTLELGDSALYLCASRRTGGNEQYFGPGTRLTVT.

This clone was seen a handful of times. The CDR3 here is CASSLPPQGSSSYEQYF. The DNA of the CDR3 is TGTGCCAGCAGTCTTCCCCCCCAGGGGAGTTCGTCCTACGAGCAGTACTTC. This chain links TRBV28 with TRBJ2-7, with D tentatively TRBD1 (6 bases). The CDR3 length is 17 residues. The germline CDR1 and CDR2 sequences are MDHEN and SYDVKM. Trimming shortened V by 5 bases and J by 1 base, and 21 bases separated the two germline ends.

In this sample, this clone turned up a few times. The chain is built from TRBV28 and TRBJ2-7; a possible D gene is TRBD1 (6 bases). The CDR3 is 14 amino acids. With 7 bases removed from V and 3 bases from J, the gap between germline ends came to 16 bases. Per germline, CDR1 MDHEN and CDR2 SYDVKM. The CDR3 loop reads CASTYPRGNYEQYF. In DNA form, the CDR3 reads TGTGCCAGCACGTATCCCAGGGGAAACTACGAGCAGTACTTC.

The V call is TRBV29-1, the J call TRBJ2-7; D may be TRBD2 (5 bases). CDR1 is SQVTM and CDR2 is ANQGSEA in the germline V gene. The V and J ends lost 7 bases and 7 bases respectively, with 26 bases between them. The CDR3 is 15 amino acids. DNA of the CDR3: TGCAGCGCCGAAGATCACGGGGAGTATCGGGGAGAGCAGTACTTC. Translating gives CSAEDHGEYRGEQYF.

This clone was detected only a few times. This chain connects TRBV23-1 to TRBJ1-5, with 8 bases that match TRBD1. TRBV23-1 belongs to the ORF category, with a function that is uncertain. V dropped 2 bases and J dropped 6; count of bases not matched to a gene: 18. The CDR3 has 19 amino acids. The chain's CDR3 is CASSQPEGDRLVVCQPQHF. The CDR3 DNA is TGCGCCAGCAGTCAACCGGAAGGGGACAGGCTTGTAGTGTGTCAGCCCCAGCATTTT.

This chain joins TRBV7-8 and TRBJ1-5; TRBD1 agrees at 7 bases. CDR1 and CDR2 (germline): SGHVS, FQNEAQ. This CDR3 is built from 16 residues. After removal of 6 bases from V and 3 bases from J, the junction contained 11 bases not matched to a gene. The CDR3 DNA is TGTGCCAGCAGTCCTCCGGGAGGGGGCCTCAATCAGCCCCAGCATTTT. Its translation: CASSPPGGGLNQPQHF.

The J gene is TRBJ1-1, the V gene TRBV5-4; D ambiguous. CDR3 length: 13 amino acids. Germline CDR1 SGHNT, CDR2 YYREEE (reference sequence). V was trimmed by 5 bases and J by 5 bases, leaving 13 bases between them. The chain's CDR3 is CASSIPLGTEAFF. Here the CDR3 DNA reads TGTGCCAGCAGTATCCCTCTCGGGACTGAAGCTTTCTTT. The variable domain in full, completed from reference TRBV5-4 and TRBJ1-1, reads ETGVTQSPTHLIKTRGQQVTLRCSSQSGHNTVSWYQQALGQGPQFIFQYYREEENGRGNFPPRFSGLQFPNYSSELNVNALELDDSALYLCASSIPLGTEAFFGQGTRLTVV.

This clone showed up just a few times. The chain recombines TRBV6-1 with TRBJ1-6, with 9 bases that match TRBD1. The CDR3 sequence is 15 residues long. The ends lost 8 bases at V and 6 bases at J; junction bases unmatched: 8. Germline V gene data show CDR1 as MNHNS and CDR2 as SASEGT. The CDR3 DNA sequence: TGTGCCAGCGCCGAGACAGGGGGATCTAATTCACCCCTCCACTTT. Protein: CASAETGGSNSPLHF.

The table lists this clone with a few counts. The chain uses TRBV11-2 and TRBJ2-7; the match to TRBD2 covers 8 bases. CDR1 is SGHAT, CDR2 FQNNGV, per germline. Trimming cost V 5 bases and J 3 bases; bases outside gene matches: 9. The CDR3 consists of 15 residues. The CDR3 region has the DNA TGTGCCAGCAGCCCTCGGGCGGGGGGTAACTACGAGCAGTACTTC. Translation gives CASSPRAGGNYEQYF.

The chain is built from TRBV4-1 and TRBJ1-4; D possibly corresponds to TRBD1 (6 bases). The germline gives CDR1 MGHRA, CDR2 YSYEKL. V shed 4 bases and J shed 2 bases, with 14 bases lying between them. This CDR3 has 16 residues. CDR3 nucleotides: TGCGCCAGCAGCCCCCTAGGGGGAGTGACTAATGAAAAACTGTTTTTT. Its protein is CASSPLGGVTNEKLFF.

Only a few counts were recorded for this clone. The chain links TRBV19 to TRBJ1-6, with D unresolved. In germline, CDR1 is LNHDA, CDR2 SQIVND (reference sequence). V lost 7 bases and J lost 14, with 21 bases in between. This CDR3 region has 14 residues. CDR3 DNA sequence: TGTGCCAGTAAAACAGCGGGCCGGGATCGGGCCCTCCACTTT. Protein: CASKTAGRDRALHF.

This clone was seen only a few times. The chain employs TRBV7-2 and TRBJ2-5; possible D gene TRBD2, 6 bases. The ends were cut back, 0 bases at V and 2 bases at J, with 13 bases in the middle. CDR3 size: 16 residues. Germline-derived CDR1 and CDR2 are SGHTA and FQGNSA. The CDR3 coding sequence is TGTGCCAGCAGCTTAGCCGGTGGGGGAGGACAAGAGACCCAGTACTTC. Amino acids: CASSLAGGGGQETQYF.

This sequence joins TRBV10-3 and TRBJ1-6; D unresolved. The germline V gene encodes CDR1 ENHRY and CDR2 SYGVKD. This CDR3 contains 12 residues. V was pared by 6 bases and J by 7 bases, with 7 bases between. CDR3 amino acids: CAIRAANSPLHF. CDR3 bases: TGTGCCATCAGGGCGGCCAATTCACCCCTCCACTTT.

This clone was counted only a few times. This chain uses TRBV29-1 with TRBJ1-1, with D unresolved. In germline, CDR1 is SQVTM, CDR2 ANQGSEA. This CDR3 has 14 residues. V lost 4 bases and J lost 0, with 12 bases in between. CDR3 sequence reads: CSVVRLGVNTEAFF. The CDR3 DNA follows: TGCAGCGTTGTTCGGTTGGGCGTGAACACTGAAGCTTTCTTT.

The chain joins TRBV4-3 to TRBJ2-4; possibly TRBD2 for D (6 bases). This CDR3 is built from 15 residues. Germline values: CDR1 LGHNA, CDR2 YSLEER. Trimming removed 1 base from V and 9 bases from J, with 16 bases in between. CDR3 coding DNA: TGCGCCAGCAGCCAAGGGGGACTGGGGCATTCCATTCAGTACTTC. This gives the protein CASSQGGLGHSIQYF.